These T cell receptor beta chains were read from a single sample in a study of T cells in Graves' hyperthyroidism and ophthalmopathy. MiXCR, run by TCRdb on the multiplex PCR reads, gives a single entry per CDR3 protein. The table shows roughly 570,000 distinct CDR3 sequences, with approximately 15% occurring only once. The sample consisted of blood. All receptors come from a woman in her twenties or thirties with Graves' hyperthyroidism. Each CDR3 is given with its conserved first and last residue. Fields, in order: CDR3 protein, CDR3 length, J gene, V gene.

CASSETTATNYGYTF | 15 | TRBJ1-2 | TRBV6-1
CASSRLGQGNNEQFF | 15 | TRBJ2-1 | TRBV11-3
CASSIARGEFETQYF | 15 | TRBJ2-5 | TRBV19
CASSLGGRGYNEQFF | 15 | TRBJ2-1 | TRBV7-2
CASSSPDRVDTEAFF | 15 | TRBJ1-1 | TRBV6-1
CASSPGVAGVGGELFF | 16 | TRBJ2-2 | TRBV11-2
CASRTSAEGTDTQYF | 15 | TRBJ2-3 | TRBV7-8
CASSSIGLAGITETQYF | 17 | TRBJ2-5 | TRBV27
CASSEESTGELFF | 13 | TRBJ2-2 | TRBV2
CASSFLARGEQYF | 13 | TRBJ2-7 | TRBV27
CASSPGAADRGEKLFF | 16 | TRBJ1-4 | TRBV18
CASSALRSGSSGANVLTF | 18 | TRBJ2-6 | TRBV19
CASSLGLPNRASYGYTF | 17 | TRBJ1-2 | TRBV5-1
CASSPGGRNTGELFF | 15 | TRBJ2-2 | TRBV18
CASRTGLAGDLYEQYF | 16 | TRBJ2-7 | TRBV12-3/TRBV12-4
CSVDGTSGSDEQFF | 14 | TRBJ2-1 | TRBV29-1
CASSLDGSTEAFF | 13 | TRBJ1-1 | TRBV27
CAWSGGAAQPQHF | 13 | TRBJ1-5 | TRBV30
CASSQLTTQGSKNIQYF | 17 | TRBJ2-4 | TRBV4-1
CSATAGTATEKLFF | 14 | TRBJ1-4 | TRBV20-1
CASSVGLPAYEQYF | 14 | TRBJ2-7 | TRBV6-1
CASRRTDDNTEAFF | 14 | TRBJ1-1 | TRBV11-2
CASSFSPTYEQYF | 13 | TRBJ2-7 | TRBV7-2
CSARHPADSQETQYF | 15 | TRBJ2-5 | TRBV20-1
CASSGQLGGELFF | 13 | TRBJ2-2 | TRBV7-3
CASSRTSGRGFSTDTQYF | 18 | TRBJ2-3 | TRBV6-2/TRBV6-3
CATSDGRETAHRVDTQYF | 18 | TRBJ2-3 | TRBV24-1
CASSKDRGAGGTEAFF | 16 | TRBJ1-1 | TRBV10-1
CASSPDRVSYEQYF | 14 | TRBJ2-7 | TRBV5-8
CAWGQGRGTEAFF | 13 | TRBJ1-1 | TRBV30
CATSGAESNEQFF | 13 | TRBJ2-1 | TRBV24-1
CASSLWSEYNSPLHF | 15 | TRBJ1-6 | TRBV5-1
CASSAYEGGLNTEAFF | 16 | TRBJ1-1 | TRBV5-1
CASRTLQGTEAFF | 13 | TRBJ1-1 | TRBV19
CASSQFRDSVYEQYF | 15 | TRBJ2-7 | TRBV4-1